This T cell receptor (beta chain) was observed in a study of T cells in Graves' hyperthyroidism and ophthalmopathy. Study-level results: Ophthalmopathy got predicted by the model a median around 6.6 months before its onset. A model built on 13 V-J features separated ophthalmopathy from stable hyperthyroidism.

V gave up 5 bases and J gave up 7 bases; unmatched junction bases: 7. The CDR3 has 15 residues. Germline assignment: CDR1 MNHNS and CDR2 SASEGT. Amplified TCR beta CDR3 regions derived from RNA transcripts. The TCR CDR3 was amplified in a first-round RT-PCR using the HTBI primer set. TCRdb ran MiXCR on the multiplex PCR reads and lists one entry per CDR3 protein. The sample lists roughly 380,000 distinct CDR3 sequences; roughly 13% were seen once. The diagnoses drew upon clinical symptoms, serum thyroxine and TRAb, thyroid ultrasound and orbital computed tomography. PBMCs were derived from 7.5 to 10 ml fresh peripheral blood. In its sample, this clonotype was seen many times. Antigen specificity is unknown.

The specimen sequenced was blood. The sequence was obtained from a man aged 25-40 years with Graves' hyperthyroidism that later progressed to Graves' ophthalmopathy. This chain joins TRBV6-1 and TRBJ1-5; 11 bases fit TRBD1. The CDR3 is CASSPGQGVRQPQHF. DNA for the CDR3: TGTGCCAGCAGTCCGGGACAGGGGGTAAGGCAGCCCCAGCATTTT.